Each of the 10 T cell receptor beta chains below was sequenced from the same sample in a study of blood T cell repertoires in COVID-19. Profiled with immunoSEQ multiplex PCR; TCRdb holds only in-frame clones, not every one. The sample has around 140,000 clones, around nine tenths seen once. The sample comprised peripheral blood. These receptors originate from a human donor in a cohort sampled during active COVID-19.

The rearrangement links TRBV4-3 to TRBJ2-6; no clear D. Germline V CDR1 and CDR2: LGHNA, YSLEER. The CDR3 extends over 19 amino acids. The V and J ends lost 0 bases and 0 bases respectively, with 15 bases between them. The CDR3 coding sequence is TGCGCCAGCAGCCAAGAAGAGCCAGCGTTAAGCTCTGGGGCCAACGTCCTGACTTTC. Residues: CASSQEEPALSSGANVLTF.

The CDR3 is CASSATGGESPLHF. Written as DNA, the CDR3 is TGTGCCAGTAGTGCGACCGGGGGAGAGTCACCCCTCCACTTT. The rearrangement joins TRBV19 to TRBJ1-6; tentatively, D is TRBD1 (5 bases). Germline CDR1 LNHDA, CDR2 SQIVND (reference sequence). The V gene lost 5 bases and the J gene lost 10 bases, with 15 bases spanning the gap. CDR3 length: 14 residues.

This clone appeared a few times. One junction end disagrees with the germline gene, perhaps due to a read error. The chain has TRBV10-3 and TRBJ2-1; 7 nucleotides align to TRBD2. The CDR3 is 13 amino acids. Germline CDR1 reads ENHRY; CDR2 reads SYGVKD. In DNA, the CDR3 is TGTGCCATCAGTGAGCTCGGAGCGGGGCACCTGCTCTTC. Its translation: CAISELGAGHLLF.

CDR3 nucleotides: TGTGCCAGCAGCCGGGACAGGGCGGAGGGCATTCAGTACTTC. Protein sequence: CASSRDRAEGIQYF. This sequence joins TRBV6-5 and TRBJ2-4; 9 bases align to TRBD1. V trimming: 6 bases; J trimming: 9 bases; junction bases outside the gene matches: 9. This CDR3 has 14 amino acids. Germline CDR1 MNHEY, CDR2 SVGAGI.

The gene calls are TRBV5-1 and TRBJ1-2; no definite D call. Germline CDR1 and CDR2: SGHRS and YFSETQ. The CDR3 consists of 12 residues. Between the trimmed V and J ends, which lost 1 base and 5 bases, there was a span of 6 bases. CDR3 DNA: TGCGCCAGCAGCTTGAGCGGGTATGGCTACACCTTC. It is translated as CASSLSGYGYTF.

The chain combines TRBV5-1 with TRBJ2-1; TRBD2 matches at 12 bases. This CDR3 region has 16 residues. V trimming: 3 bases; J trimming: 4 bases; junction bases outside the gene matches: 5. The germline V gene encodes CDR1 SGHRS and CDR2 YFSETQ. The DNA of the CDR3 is TGCGCCAGCAGCTCAGGGACTAGCGGGCGATACAATGAGCAGTTCTTC. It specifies CASSSGTSGRYNEQFF.

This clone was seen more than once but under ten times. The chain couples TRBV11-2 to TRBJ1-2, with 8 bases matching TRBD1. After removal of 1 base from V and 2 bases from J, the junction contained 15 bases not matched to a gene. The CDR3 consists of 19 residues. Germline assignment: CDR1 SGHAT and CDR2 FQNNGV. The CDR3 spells CASSLVRGRTGGRNYGYTF. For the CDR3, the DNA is TGTGCCAGCAGCTTAGTCAGGGGGCGCACGGGCGGACGAAACTATGGCTACACCTTC.

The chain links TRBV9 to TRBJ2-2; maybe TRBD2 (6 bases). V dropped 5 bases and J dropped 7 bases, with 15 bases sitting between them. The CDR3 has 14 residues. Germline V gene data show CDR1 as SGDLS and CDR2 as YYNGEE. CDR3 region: CASSPLAYGGELFF. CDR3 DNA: TGTGCCAGCAGTCCACTAGCATACGGCGGGGAGCTGTTTTTT.

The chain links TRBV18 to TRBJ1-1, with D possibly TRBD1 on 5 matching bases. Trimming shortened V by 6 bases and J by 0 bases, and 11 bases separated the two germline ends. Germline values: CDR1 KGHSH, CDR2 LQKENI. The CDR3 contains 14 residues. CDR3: CASSTTAMNTEAFF. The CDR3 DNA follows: TGTGCCAGCTCGACGACAGCGATGAACACTGAAGCTTTCTTT.

CDR3 nucleotide sequence: TGTGCCTGGAGTGTATCTAGGTATGGCTACACCTTC. Translation: CAWSVSRYGYTF. This sequence joins TRBV30 and TRBJ1-2; D is ambiguous. The CDR3 length is 12 residues. The germline gives CDR1 GTSNPN, CDR2 SVGIG (reference sequence). V dropped 0 bases and J dropped 5 bases, with 7 bases sitting between them. Full variable domain (missing parts from reference TRBV30 and TRBJ1-2): SQTIHQWPATLVQPVGSPLSLECTVEGTSNPNLYWYRQAAGRGLQLLFYSVGIGQISSEVPQNLSASRPQDRQFILSSKKLLLSDSGFYLCAWSVSRYGYTFGSGTRLTVV.